The 26 T cell receptor beta chains below come from one sample, sequenced in a study of T-cell memory formation after mild COVID-19. Each CDR3 protein gets one entry after TCRdb re-called the 5' RACE reads with MiXCR. This table has under 300,000 distinct CDR3 sequences, 8% to 10% appearing once. Sequences were obtained from PBMCs or a T cell subset sorted from them (not recorded which). Receptors originate from a young man who had mild COVID-19 (a few samples of this study predate the infection). Cell type and time point are not known.

This chain connects TRBV7-2 to TRBJ2-1; maybe TRBD1 (6 bases). The CDR3 contains 14 residues. Germline CDR1 and CDR2: SGHTA and FQGNSA. Trimming pared 6 bases from V and 4 bases from J, leaving 13 bases between. The CDR3: CASSSDSRYNEQFF. For the CDR3, the DNA is TGTGCCAGCAGTTCGGACAGTAGATACAATGAGCAGTTCTTC. The variable domain in full, with the rest retrieved from reference TRBV7-2 and TRBJ2-1, is GAGVSQSPSNKVTEKGKDVELRCDPISGHTALYWYRQSLGQGLEFLIYFQGNSAPDKSGLPSDRFSAERTGGSVSTLTIQRTQQEDSAVYLCASSSDSRYNEQFFGPGTRLTVL.

This clonotype was seen more than once but under ten times. The chain carries TRBV11-2 and TRBJ2-2; weak D call: TRBD1 (6 bases). Germline CDR1 SGHAT, CDR2 FQNNGV. Trimming took off 8 bases at V and 2 bases at J, with 18 bases between the two ends. The CDR3 spans 16 residues. The CDR3 spells CASSLPGHKNTGELFF. In nucleotides, the CDR3 is TGTGCCAGCTCCCTTCCGGGACACAAAAACACCGGGGAGCTGTTTTTT.

This clonotype was picked up a small number of times. The chain uses TRBV12-3 or TRBV12-4 and TRBJ2-5; TRBD2 matches at 9 bases. The CDR3 has 15 residues. Trimming took 6 bases from V and 5 from J; bases not matched to a gene: 10. CDR3 residues: CASSLGTSRSETQYF. CDR3 nucleotide sequence: TGTGCCAGCAGCCTAGGGACTAGCCGGTCGGAGACCCAGTACTTC.

The rearrangement joins TRBV6-1 to TRBJ2-1; D is possibly TRBD2 (6 bases). CDR3 length: 16 residues. From germline, CDR1 is MNHNS and CDR2 SASEGT. V shed 0 bases and J shed 2 bases, with 11 bases lying between them. The CDR3: CASSEAGGVTYNEQFF. DNA for the CDR3: TGTGCCAGCAGTGAAGCCGGGGGTGTAACCTACAATGAGCAGTTCTTC.

This clonotype was recorded a few times. The chain is built from TRBV4-1 and TRBJ1-1, with a possible D match to TRBD1 (5 bases). The CDR3 runs 15 residues. Germline loops: CDR1 MGHRA, CDR2 YSYEKL. V was cut by 1 base and J by 7 bases, with 16 bases left in between. CDR3 sequence: CASSQGPGIDSEAFF. The CDR3 DNA sequence: TGCGCCAGCAGCCAAGGTCCAGGGATCGATAGTGAAGCTTTCTTT.

This clonotype has ten or more counts. The genes are TRBV4-1 and TRBJ1-1; no clear D gene. The germline V gene has CDR1 MGHRA and CDR2 YSYEKL. The CDR3 extends over 14 amino acids. The V end lost 1 base, the J end lost 7 bases, and 13 bases lay between the germline ends. CDR3 amino acids: CASSQGPFTNEAFF. As DNA, the CDR3 is TGCGCCAGCAGCCAAGGCCCTTTCACTAATGAAGCTTTCTTT.

This clonotype was detected a few times. V is TRBV7-7 and J is TRBJ2-5; no clear D gene. CDR3 size: 15 residues. In germline, CDR1 is SSHAT, CDR2 FNYEAQ (reference sequence). V lost 1 base and J 1 base, leaving 10 bases between the germline ends. The CDR3 DNA reads TGTGCCAGCAGCTTAGGCTCAAACAGCCAAGAGACCCAGTACTTC. Translation: CASSLGSNSQETQYF.

The J gene is TRBJ1-3, the V gene TRBV10-3; D is unresolved. Germline V lookup: CDR1 ENHRY, CDR2 SYGVKD. Trimming took off 3 bases at V and 4 bases at J, with 10 bases between the two ends. CDR3 length: 14 residues. The CDR3 reads CAISENGSGNTIYF. The CDR3 DNA is TGTGCCATCAGTGAAAACGGGTCGGGAAACACCATATATTTT.

The V call is TRBV7-3, the J call TRBJ1-6; D is uncertain. The germline gives CDR1 SGHTA, CDR2 FQGTGA. This CDR3 comprises 14 residues. V was shortened by 3 bases and J by 9 bases, with 12 bases between the two germline ends. The CDR3 here is CASSFLEAGSPLHF. The CDR3 nucleotides read TGTGCCAGCAGCTTCCTCGAGGCGGGTTCACCCCTCCACTTT.

This clonotype has only a few counts. The chain is built from TRBV18 and TRBJ2-3; the D gene could be TRBD1 or TRBD2 (5 bases each). This CDR3 has 14 amino acids. V lost 5 bases to trimming and J lost 6 bases, with 15 bases between them. Germline lookup yields CDR1 KGHSH and CDR2 LQKENI. CDR3: CASSLQDRGDTQYF. CDR3 DNA: TGTGCCAGCTCATTACAGGACCGCGGGGATACGCAGTATTTT.

In DNA, the CDR3 is TGTGCCAGCAGCCTTGAAGCGGGGCAGGGGGTTGAGCAGTTCTTC. It is translated as CASSLEAGQGVEQFF. The chain joins TRBV7-2 to TRBJ2-1, with D perhaps matching TRBD1 or TRBD2 (7 bases each). Germline assignment: CDR1 SGHTA and CDR2 FQGNSA. The CDR3 has 15 residues. V gave up 5 bases and J gave up 9 bases, with 20 bases separating them.

The sample holds many counts of this clonotype. The chain has TRBV5-1 and TRBJ1-1, with D possibly TRBD1 on 5 matching bases. The CDR3 is 13 residues long. Germline CDR1 reads SGHRS; CDR2 reads YFSETQ. V lost 0 bases to trimming and J lost 8 bases, with 11 bases between them. CDR3 loop: CASSLEGPREAFF. CDR3 DNA sequence: TGCGCCAGCAGCTTGGAGGGGCCTCGCGAAGCTTTCTTT.

V and J are TRBV7-2 and TRBJ2-1, with a tentative D call TRBD2 (5 bases). The V and J ends lost 3 bases and 16 bases respectively, with 22 bases between them. CDR3 length: 14 residues. Germline assignment: CDR1 SGHTA and CDR2 FQGNSA. The CDR3 DNA reads as TGTGCCAGCAGCTTTGTAACTGAGGTTGAGGGTGTTTTCTTC. Protein product: CASSFVTEVEGVFF.

The V call is TRBV29-1, the J call TRBJ2-5; a possible D gene is TRBD1 (6 bases). The germline CDR1 and CDR2 sequences are SQVTM and ANQGSEA. Trimming removed 2 bases at V and 0 bases at J, with 10 bases between. The CDR3 contains 14 residues. This CDR3 reads CSVEPRTDQETQYF. CDR3 in DNA: TGCAGCGTTGAACCCAGGACAGACCAAGAGACCCAGTACTTC.

The chain combines TRBV27 with TRBJ1-2; perhaps TRBD1 as D (5 bases). The CDR3 totals 20 residues. V was cut by 2 bases and J by 2 bases, with 27 bases left in between. Germline-derived CDR1 and CDR2 are MNHEY and SMNVEV (reference sequence). The CDR3 DNA reads as TGTGCCAGCAGTTTAGCCCCCCGGGGACCGAATTGGCTCAAGAACTATGGCTACACCTTC. Translated: CASSLAPRGPNWLKNYGYTF.

This chain joins TRBV7-2 and TRBJ2-2; D is uncertain. The CDR3 covers 15 residues. The germline gives CDR1 SGHTA, CDR2 FQGNSA. The V and J ends lost 5 bases and 1 base respectively, with 11 bases between them. CDR3 amino acids: CASSPDPQNTGELFF. The CDR3 nucleotides are TGTGCCAGCAGCCCAGACCCTCAGAACACCGGGGAGCTGTTTTTT.

In this sample, this clonotype turned up many times. The chain joins TRBV14 to TRBJ1-1; 7 positions agree with TRBD1. This CDR3 spans 15 amino acids. Germline V gene lookup returns CDR1 SGHDN and CDR2 FVKESK. The V and J ends lost 4 bases and 7 bases, in that order; junction bases with no gene match: 12. The CDR3, as DNA: TGTGCCAGCAGCCTAGGAGGGGGCTTAGCCCGTGAAGCTTTCTTT. This gives the protein CASSLGGGLAREAFF.

This clonotype appeared a few times. The chain has TRBV12-3 or TRBV12-4 and TRBJ1-2, with D unclear. This CDR3 comprises 15 residues. The ends were cut back, 6 bases at V and 0 bases at J, with 14 bases in the middle. CDR3 loop: CASRYWTPANYGYTF. The CDR3 nucleotides are TGTGCCAGCAGGTATTGGACTCCAGCTAACTATGGCTACACCTTC.

The chain combines TRBV7-9 with TRBJ2-7; 8 bases match TRBD1. Trimming at V came to 5 bases and at J to 3 bases, leaving 12 bases not matched to a gene. This CDR3 region has 16 residues. Germline CDR1 is SEHNR and CDR2 is FQNEAQ (reference sequence). CDR3 DNA: TGTGCCAGCAGCCCAACCGGGACAGGATTAATCTACGAGCAGTACGTC. As protein: CASSPTGTGLIYEQYV.

This clonotype appeared a few times. This chain connects TRBV27 to TRBJ2-7, with 8 positions matching TRBD1. With V trimmed by 5 bases and J by 3 bases, 3 bases remained unmatched. CDR3 length equals 13 residues. CDR1 and CDR2 from the germline V gene are MNHEY and SMNVEV (reference sequence). CDR3 protein: CASSIGTGYEQYV. The CDR3 coding sequence is TGTGCCAGCAGTATCGGGACAGGCTACGAGCAGTACGTC.

This clonotype was detected a few times. The J gene is TRBJ1-3, the V gene TRBV20-1; no clear D. Trimming took 5 bases from V and 4 from J, leaving 6 bases between them. This CDR3 is built from 11 residues. CDR1 is DFQATT, CDR2 SNEGSKA, per germline (reference sequence). CDR3 in DNA: TGCAGTGCTCAAGGGGGAAACACCATATATTTT. This sequence encodes CSAQGGNTIYF.

This clonotype was seen ten or more times. The chain carries TRBV7-7 and TRBJ2-7; D is possibly TRBD2 (5 bases). V lost 5 bases, J lost 7 bases, and 18 bases lay in between. CDR1 is SSHAT, CDR2 FNYEAQ, per germline (reference sequence). The CDR3 spans 14 residues. The CDR3 region has the DNA TGTGCCAGCAGCCGCGGACCGGGAACGGGAGAGCAGTACTTC. Translating gives CASSRGPGTGEQYF. Based on the CDR3 plus reference TRBV7-7 and TRBJ2-7, the full variable domain is GAGVSQSPRYKVTKRGQDVTLRCDPISSHATLYWYQQALGQGPEFLTYFNYEAQPDKSGLPSDRFSAERPEGSISTLTIQRTEQRDSAMYRCASSRGPGTGEQYFGPGTRLTVT.

The CDR3 DNA is TGTGCCAGCAGCCACGGGAGACCAAGCACCTACAATGAGCAGTTCTTC. Amino acid sequence: CASSHGRPSTYNEQFF. The gene calls are TRBV3-1 and TRBJ2-1; D is perhaps TRBD2 (6 bases). Trimming shortened V by 3 bases and J by 2 bases, and 14 bases separated the two germline ends. This CDR3 comprises 16 residues. The germline gives CDR1 LGHDT, CDR2 YNNKEL (reference sequence).

The table lists this clonotype with a few counts. The chain uses TRBV2 and TRBJ2-5; 9 bases align to TRBD1. CDR3 length equals 13 residues. The germline CDR1 and CDR2 sequences are SNHLY and FYNNEI. The V segment lost 7 bases and the J segment 4 bases; nucleotides outside the gene matches: 4. CDR3 DNA sequence: TGTGCCAGCACGGGACAGGGTGGAGAGACCCAGTACTTC. The encoded protein is CASTGQGGETQYF.

This chain joins TRBV27 and TRBJ2-5; no definite D call. The CDR3 contains 11 residues. Germline lookup yields CDR1 MNHEY and CDR2 SMNVEV (reference sequence). V lost 11 bases to trimming and J lost 5 bases, with 12 bases between them. CDR3 region: CACRLPETQYF. The DNA for the CDR3 is TGTGCCTGCCGGCTCCCGGAGACCCAGTACTTC.

In its sample, this clonotype was seen many times. The V call is TRBV20-1, the J call TRBJ2-7; D could derive from TRBD1 or TRBD2 (5 bases each). The CDR3 contains 12 residues. Germline loops: CDR1 DFQATT, CDR2 SNEGSKA (reference sequence). Trimming removed 1 base at V and 5 bases at J, with 9 bases between. CDR3 loop: CSARGGVNEQYF. CDR3 bases: TGCAGTGCTAGAGGAGGGGTAAACGAGCAGTACTTC.